What follows describes a single TCR beta chain. The antigen is not known. The sample originates from a study of beta chain features in type 1 diabetes. Study outcomes and limitations: In all four CD4+ subsets, TCRB CDR3 length was significantly, moderately reduced in type 1 diabetes.

Expressed TCRB transcripts were sequenced because the entire RNA isolate underwent reverse transcription. Assay used: immunoSEQ multiplex PCR; TCRdb lists only in-frame clones, some missing. The sample shows roughly 330,000 clones, about 14% of them seen only once. Staining for CD45RO/CCR7/CD25/CD127/CD95/CD27 allowed sorting of CD4+ naive, central memory, regulatory and stem cell-like memory cells. Germline lookup yields CDR1 LNHDA and CDR2 SQIVND (reference sequence). Trimming took off 1 base at V and 2 bases at J, with 8 bases between the two ends. This CDR3 has 14 residues. The genes are TRBV19 and TRBJ1-2, with no clear D. The sample comprised naive CD4+ T cells from blood. The receptor comes from a woman aged 18-35 years with type 1 diabetes. CDR3 in DNA: TGTGCCAGTAGTATAGTTGGCACGAACTATGGCTACACCTTC. As protein: CASSIVGTNYGYTF.